This T cell receptor beta chain was obtained from a study of blood T cell repertoires in COVID-19 (dated by TCRdb to the early 2020s). Regarding the complete study: The collaborator samples originated in the United States, Italy and Spain and spanned the acute and convalescent phases of COVID-19. The prospective study material was composed of cDNA or gDNA derived from T cells, B-cell-depleted T cells, or PBMCs. The repertoires were released in a freely available public database meant as a resource for research on the immune response to SARS-CoV-2. Sample metadata almost always included a de-identified subject ID, COVID-19 status, age in years and sex. Subjects who had been exposed to COVID-19, were actively infected with it, or had recovered from it provided the deeply sampled blood TCRbeta repertoires that made up the dataset. The samples were drawn from the first 160 participants of the ongoing ImmuneRACE study and from 1,254 subjects provided by 6 global collaborators. Where available, HLA class I and class II types were obtained from metadata supplied by the sample provider rather than from assay-based typing. Results and caveats for the whole study, not just this receptor: How much clinical and demographic metadata was included differed by source and by participant, and the metadata was provided uncurated.

Each collaborating institution followed its own protocols to collect whole blood in K2EDTA tubes. For TCRbeta analysis, collaborator samples were shipped as frozen whole blood, as isolated PBMCs, or as DNA extracted from either sample type. The CDR3 measures 13 amino acids from cysteine to phenylalanine. Kept here is only the CDR3 DNA, which spans 39 bases and is read in frame from base 1. V ends up 6 bases short and J 0 bases short, with an unmatched junction base count of 3. CDR1 SGHDT and CDR2 YYEEEE are derived from the germline V gene. TCRbeta CDR3 regions were amplified from genomic DNA by means of the immunoSEQ Assay, a bias-controlled multiplex PCR. From the authors' description of their analysis: The number of nucleated cells in each sample was estimated by amplification of reference gene primers within the assay. Sequence reads were collapsed and filtered to measure the absolute abundance of every unique TCRbeta CDR3 rearrangement. For each sample, productive Simpson clonality was calculated by taking the square root of Simpson's diversity index across productive rearrangements. TCRdb took over this immuneACCESS table, retaining in-frame rearrangements with V and J assigned. Such tables are incomplete; in checked studies, under half of the missing clones stem from an unresolved V gene, and the remainder is unexplained. V and J calls and clone size are given by that table; D and trimming were obtained from the DNA. This sample gives about 25,000 clones in total; about 88% of them show up just once. Less than 5% of the sample goes to the ten largest clones.

Points on this clone: Its antigen remains undetermined. Base quality data are lacking; no much larger clone is found one base away.

Sequencing input: peripheral blood. This TCR was recovered from a man aged 70 or older with active COVID-19. Recombination joined TRBV5-6 with TRBJ2-7, with 7 bases matching TRBD2. The sequenced DNA: TGTGCCAGCACGCGGGGGACCTCCTACGAGCAGTACTTC. This codes for CASTRGTSYEQYF.